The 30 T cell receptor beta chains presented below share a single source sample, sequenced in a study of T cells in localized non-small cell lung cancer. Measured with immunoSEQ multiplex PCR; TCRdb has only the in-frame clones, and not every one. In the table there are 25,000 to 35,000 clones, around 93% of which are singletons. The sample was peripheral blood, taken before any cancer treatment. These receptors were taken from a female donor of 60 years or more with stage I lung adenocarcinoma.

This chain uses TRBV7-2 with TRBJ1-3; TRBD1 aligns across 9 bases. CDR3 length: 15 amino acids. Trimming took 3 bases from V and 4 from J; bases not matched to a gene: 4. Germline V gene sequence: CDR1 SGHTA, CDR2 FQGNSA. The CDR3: CASSFDRGSGNTIYF. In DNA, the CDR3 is TGTGCCAGCAGCTTTGACAGGGGGTCGGGAAACACCATATATTTT.

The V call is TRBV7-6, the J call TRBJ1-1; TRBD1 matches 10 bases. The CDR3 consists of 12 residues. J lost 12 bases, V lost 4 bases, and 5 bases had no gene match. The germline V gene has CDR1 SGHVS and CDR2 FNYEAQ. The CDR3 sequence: CASSYGTGVTFF. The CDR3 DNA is TGTGCCAGCAGCTACGGGACAGGGGTCACTTTCTTT.

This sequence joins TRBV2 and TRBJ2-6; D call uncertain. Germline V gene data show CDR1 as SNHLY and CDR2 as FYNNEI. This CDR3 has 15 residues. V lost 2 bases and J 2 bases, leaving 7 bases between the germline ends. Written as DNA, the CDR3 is TGTGCCAGCAGTGAACACGGCGCTGGGGCCAACGTCCTGACTTTC. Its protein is CASSEHGAGANVLTF.

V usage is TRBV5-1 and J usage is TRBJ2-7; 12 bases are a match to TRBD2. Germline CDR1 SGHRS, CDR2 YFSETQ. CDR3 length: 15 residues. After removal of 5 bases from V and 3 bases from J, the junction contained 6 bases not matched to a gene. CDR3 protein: CASRTSGGNLYEQYF. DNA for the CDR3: TGCGCCAGCAGAACTAGCGGGGGGAACCTCTACGAGCAGTACTTC.

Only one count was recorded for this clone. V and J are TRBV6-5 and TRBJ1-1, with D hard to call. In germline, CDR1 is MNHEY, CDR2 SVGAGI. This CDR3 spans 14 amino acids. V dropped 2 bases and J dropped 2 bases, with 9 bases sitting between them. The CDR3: CASSYPEVNTEAFF. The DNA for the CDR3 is TGTGCCAGCAGTTACCCGGAAGTAAACACTGAAGCTTTCTTT.

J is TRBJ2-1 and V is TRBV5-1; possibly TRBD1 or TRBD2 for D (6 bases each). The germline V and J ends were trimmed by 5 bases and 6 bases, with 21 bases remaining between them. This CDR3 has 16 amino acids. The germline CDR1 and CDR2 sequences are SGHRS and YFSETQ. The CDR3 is CASSPFGGTRGNEQFF. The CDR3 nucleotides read TGCGCCAGCAGTCCGTTTGGGGGGACCAGGGGCAATGAGCAGTTCTTC.

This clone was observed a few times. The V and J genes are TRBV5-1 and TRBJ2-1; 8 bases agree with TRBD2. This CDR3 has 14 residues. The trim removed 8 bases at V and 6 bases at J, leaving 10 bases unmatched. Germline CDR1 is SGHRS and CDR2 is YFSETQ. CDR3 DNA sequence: TGCGCCAGTTACCGCGGGGGGCTTGGCAATGAGCAGTTCTTC. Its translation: CASYRGGLGNEQFF.

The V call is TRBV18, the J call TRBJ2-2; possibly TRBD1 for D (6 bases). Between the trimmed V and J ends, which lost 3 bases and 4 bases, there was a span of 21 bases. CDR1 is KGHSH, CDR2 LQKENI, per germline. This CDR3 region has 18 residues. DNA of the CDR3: TGTGCCAGCTCACCCTCGGTCTCAGGGGCGGCGGGCACCGGGGAGCTGTTTTTT. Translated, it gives CASSPSVSGAAGTGELFF. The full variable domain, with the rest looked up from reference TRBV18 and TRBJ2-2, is NAGVMQNPRHLVRRRGQEARLRCSPMKGHSHVYWYRQLPEEGLKFMVYLQKENIIDESGMPKERFSAEFPKEGPSILRIQQVVRGDSAAYFCASSPSVSGAAGTGELFFGEGSRLTVL.

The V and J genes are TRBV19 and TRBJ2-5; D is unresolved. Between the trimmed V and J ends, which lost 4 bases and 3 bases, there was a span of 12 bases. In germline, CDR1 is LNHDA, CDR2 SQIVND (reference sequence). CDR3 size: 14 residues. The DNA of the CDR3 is TGTGCCAGTAGTACATCCAGCTTGAAAGAGACCCAGTACTTC. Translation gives CASSTSSLKETQYF. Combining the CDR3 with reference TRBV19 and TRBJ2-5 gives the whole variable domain DGGITQSPKYLFRKEGQNVTLSCEQNLNHDAMYWYRQDPGQGLRLIYYSQIVNDFQKGDIAEGYSVSREKKESFPLTVTSAQKNPTAFYLCASSTSSLKETQYFGPGTRLLVL.

In nucleotides, the CDR3 is TGTGCCAGTAGTACGGGGGGCTATGGCTACACCTTC. This sequence encodes CASSTGGYGYTF. The rearrangement links TRBV19 to TRBJ1-2, with a tentative D call TRBD1 (5 bases). In germline, CDR1 is LNHDA, CDR2 SQIVND (reference sequence). Trimming left V 4 bases short and J 4 bases short, with 7 bases between. There are 12 residues in the CDR3. Full variable domain (remainder filled in from reference TRBV19 and TRBJ1-2): DGGITQSPKYLFRKEGQNVTLSCEQNLNHDAMYWYRQDPGQGLRLIYYSQIVNDFQKGDIAEGYSVSREKKESFPLTVTSAQKNPTAFYLCASSTGGYGYTFGSGTRLTVV.

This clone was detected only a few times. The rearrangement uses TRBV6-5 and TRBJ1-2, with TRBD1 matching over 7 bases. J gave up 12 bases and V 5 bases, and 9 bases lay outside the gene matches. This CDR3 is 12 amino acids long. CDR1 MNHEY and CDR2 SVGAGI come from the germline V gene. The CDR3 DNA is TGTGCCAGCAGTCCCCCCCAGGGGGAGGACACCTTC. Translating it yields CASSPPQGEDTF.

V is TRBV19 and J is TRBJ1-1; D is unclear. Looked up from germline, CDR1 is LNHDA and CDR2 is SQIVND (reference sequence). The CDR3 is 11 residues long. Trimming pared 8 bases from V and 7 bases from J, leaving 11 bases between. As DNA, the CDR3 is TGTGCCAGTGAAGTGGCGGATGAAGCTTTCTTT. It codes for CASEVADEAFF. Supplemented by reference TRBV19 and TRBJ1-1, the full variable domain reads DGGITQSPKYLFRKEGQNVTLSCEQNLNHDAMYWYRQDPGQGLRLIYYSQIVNDFQKGDIAEGYSVSREKKESFPLTVTSAQKNPTAFYLCASEVADEAFFGQGTRLTVV.

The CDR3 spells CASSIDLTGWEAFF. CDR3 bases: TGTGCCAGTAGTATAGATCTTACAGGGTGGGAAGCTTTCTTT. The V call is TRBV19, the J call TRBJ1-1; tentative D call: TRBD1 (6 bases). CDR1 is LNHDA, CDR2 SQIVND, per germline (reference sequence). There are 14 residues in the CDR3. V was cut by 0 bases and J by 8 bases, with 13 bases left in between.

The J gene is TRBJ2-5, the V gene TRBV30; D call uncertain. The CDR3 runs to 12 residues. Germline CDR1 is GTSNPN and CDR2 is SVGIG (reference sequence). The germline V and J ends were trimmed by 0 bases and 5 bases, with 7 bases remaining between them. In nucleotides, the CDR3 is TGTGCCTGGAGTGTAGCCCGGGAGACCCAGTACTTC. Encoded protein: CAWSVARETQYF.

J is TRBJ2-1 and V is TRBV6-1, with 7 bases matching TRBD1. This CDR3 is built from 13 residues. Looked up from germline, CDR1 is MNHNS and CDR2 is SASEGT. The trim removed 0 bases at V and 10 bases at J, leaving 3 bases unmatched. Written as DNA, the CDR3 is TGTGCCAGCAGTGAAGCGGGACAGCCAGAGCAGTTCTTC. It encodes CASSEAGQPEQFF.

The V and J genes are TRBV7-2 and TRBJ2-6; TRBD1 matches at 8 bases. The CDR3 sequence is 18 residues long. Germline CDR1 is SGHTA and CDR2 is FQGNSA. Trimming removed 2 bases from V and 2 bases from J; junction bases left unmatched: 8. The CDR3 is CASSLMGQAFPGANVLTF. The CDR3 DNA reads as TGTGCCAGCAGCTTAATGGGACAGGCCTTTCCTGGGGCCAACGTCCTGACTTTC.

The CDR3 DNA reads as TGCGCCAGCAGTGAGCGTAACCCCGGGACAGGGAGCTGGAACACTGAAGCTTTCTTT. Its protein product is CASSERNPGTGSWNTEAFF. This chain connects TRBV10-1 to TRBJ1-1; 9 nucleotides match TRBD1. Germline CDR1 reads WNHNN; CDR2 reads SYGVQD (reference sequence). The V segment lost 2 bases and the J segment 1 base; nucleotides outside the gene matches: 14. The CDR3 is 19 residues long.

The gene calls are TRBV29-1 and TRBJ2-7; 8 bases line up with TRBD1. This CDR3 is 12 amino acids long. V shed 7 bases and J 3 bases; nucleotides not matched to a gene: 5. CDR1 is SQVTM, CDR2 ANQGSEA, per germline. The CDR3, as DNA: TGCAGCGGGCGGACAGGGCGCTACGAGCAGTACTTC. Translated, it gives CSGRTGRYEQYF.

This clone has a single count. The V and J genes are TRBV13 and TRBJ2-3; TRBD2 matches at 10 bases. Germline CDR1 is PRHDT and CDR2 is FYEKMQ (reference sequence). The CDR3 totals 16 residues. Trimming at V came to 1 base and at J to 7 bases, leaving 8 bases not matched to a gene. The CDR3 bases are TGTGCCAGCAGCTTAGAGGCTAGCGGGGGTTTTTATACGCAGTATTTT. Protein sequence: CASSLEASGGFYTQYF.

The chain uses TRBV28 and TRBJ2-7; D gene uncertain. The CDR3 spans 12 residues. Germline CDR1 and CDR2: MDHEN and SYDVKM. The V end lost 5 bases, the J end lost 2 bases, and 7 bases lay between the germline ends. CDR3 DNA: TGTGCCAGCAGTCGCCTAGCCTACGAGCAGTACTTC. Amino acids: CASSRLAYEQYF.

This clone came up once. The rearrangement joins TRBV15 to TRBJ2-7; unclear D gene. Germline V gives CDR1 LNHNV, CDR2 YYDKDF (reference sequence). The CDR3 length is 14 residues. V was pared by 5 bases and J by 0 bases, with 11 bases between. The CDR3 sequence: CATSVDVSSYEQYF. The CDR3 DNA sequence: TGTGCCACCAGCGTAGACGTAAGCTCCTACGAGCAGTACTTC.

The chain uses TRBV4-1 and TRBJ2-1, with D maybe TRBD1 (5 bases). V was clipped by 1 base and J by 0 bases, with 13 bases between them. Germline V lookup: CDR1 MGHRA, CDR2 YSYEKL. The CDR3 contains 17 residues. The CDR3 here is CASSQGFVRASYNEQFF. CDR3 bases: TGCGCCAGCAGCCAAGGGTTTGTCAGGGCCTCCTACAATGAGCAGTTCTTC.

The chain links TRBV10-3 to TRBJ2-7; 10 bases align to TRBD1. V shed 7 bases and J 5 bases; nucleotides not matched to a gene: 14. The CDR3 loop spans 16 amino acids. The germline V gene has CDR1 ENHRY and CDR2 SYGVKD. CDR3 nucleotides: TGTGCCATCACGAGGGTAGGGGACAGGGGTAGGCACGAGCAGTACTTC. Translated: CAITRVGDRGRHEQYF.

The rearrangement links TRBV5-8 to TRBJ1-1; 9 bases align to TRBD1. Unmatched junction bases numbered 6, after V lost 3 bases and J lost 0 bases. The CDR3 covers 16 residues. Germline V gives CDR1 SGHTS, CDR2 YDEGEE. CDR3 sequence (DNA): TGTGCCAGCAGCTCGGGGACAGGGCTTATGAACACTGAAGCTTTCTTT. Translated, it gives CASSSGTGLMNTEAFF.

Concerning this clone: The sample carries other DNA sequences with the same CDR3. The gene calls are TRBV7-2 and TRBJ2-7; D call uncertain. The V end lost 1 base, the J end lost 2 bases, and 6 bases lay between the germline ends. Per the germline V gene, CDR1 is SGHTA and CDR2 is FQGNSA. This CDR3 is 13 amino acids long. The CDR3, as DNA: TGTGCCAGCAGCTTAGATGGCACCTACGAGCAGTACTTC. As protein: CASSLDGTYEQYF.

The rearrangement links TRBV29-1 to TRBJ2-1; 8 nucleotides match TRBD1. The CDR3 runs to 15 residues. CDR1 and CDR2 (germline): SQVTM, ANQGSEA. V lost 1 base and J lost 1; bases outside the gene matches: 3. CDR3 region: CSVEGTGYSYNEQFF. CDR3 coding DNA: TGCAGCGTTGAAGGGACAGGGTATTCCTACAATGAGCAGTTCTTC.

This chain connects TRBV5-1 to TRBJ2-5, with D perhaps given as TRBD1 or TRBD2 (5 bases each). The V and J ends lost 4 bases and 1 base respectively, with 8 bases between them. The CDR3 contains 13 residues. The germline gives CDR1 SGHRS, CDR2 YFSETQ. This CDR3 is CASSDGGQETQYF. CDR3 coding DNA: TGCGCCAGCAGCGATGGGGGCCAAGAGACCCAGTACTTC.

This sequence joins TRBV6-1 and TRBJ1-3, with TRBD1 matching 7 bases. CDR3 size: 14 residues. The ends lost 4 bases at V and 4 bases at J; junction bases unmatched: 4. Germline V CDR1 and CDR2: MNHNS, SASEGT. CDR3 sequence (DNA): TGTGCCAGCAGTGTTACAGGGGTGGGAAACACCATATATTTT. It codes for CASSVTGVGNTIYF.

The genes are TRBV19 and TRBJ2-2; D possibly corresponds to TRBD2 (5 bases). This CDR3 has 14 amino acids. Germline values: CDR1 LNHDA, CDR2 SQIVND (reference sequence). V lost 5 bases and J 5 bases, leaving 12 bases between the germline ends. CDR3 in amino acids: CASSPTGVTGELFF. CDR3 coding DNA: TGTGCCAGTAGTCCGACCGGGGTGACCGGGGAGCTGTTTTTT. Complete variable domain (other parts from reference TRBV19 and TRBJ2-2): DGGITQSPKYLFRKEGQNVTLSCEQNLNHDAMYWYRQDPGQGLRLIYYSQIVNDFQKGDIAEGYSVSREKKESFPLTVTSAQKNPTAFYLCASSPTGVTGELFFGEGSRLTVL.

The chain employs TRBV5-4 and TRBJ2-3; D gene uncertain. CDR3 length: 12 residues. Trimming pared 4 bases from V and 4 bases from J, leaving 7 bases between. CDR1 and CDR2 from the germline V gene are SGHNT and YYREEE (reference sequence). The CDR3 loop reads CASSQKSDTQYF. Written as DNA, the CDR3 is TGTGCCAGCAGCCAGAAATCAGATACGCAGTATTTT.